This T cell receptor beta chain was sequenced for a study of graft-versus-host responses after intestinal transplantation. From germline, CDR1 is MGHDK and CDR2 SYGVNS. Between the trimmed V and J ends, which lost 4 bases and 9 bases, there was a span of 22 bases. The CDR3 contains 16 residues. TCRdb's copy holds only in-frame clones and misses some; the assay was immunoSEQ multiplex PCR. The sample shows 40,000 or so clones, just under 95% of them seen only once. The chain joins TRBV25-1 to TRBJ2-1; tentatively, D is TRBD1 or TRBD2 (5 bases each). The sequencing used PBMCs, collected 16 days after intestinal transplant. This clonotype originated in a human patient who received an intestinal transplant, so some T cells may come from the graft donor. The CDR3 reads CASSATGTPRPGEQFF. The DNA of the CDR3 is TGTGCCAGCAGTGCGACCGGGACCCCCAGGCCGGGTGAGCAGTTCTTC. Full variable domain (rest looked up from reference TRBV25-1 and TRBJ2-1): EADIYQTPRYLVIGTGKKITLECSQTMGHDKMYWYQQDPGMELHLIHYSYGVNSTEKGDLSSESTVSRIRTEHFPLTLESARPSHTSQYLCASSATGTPRPGEQFFGPGTRLTVL.